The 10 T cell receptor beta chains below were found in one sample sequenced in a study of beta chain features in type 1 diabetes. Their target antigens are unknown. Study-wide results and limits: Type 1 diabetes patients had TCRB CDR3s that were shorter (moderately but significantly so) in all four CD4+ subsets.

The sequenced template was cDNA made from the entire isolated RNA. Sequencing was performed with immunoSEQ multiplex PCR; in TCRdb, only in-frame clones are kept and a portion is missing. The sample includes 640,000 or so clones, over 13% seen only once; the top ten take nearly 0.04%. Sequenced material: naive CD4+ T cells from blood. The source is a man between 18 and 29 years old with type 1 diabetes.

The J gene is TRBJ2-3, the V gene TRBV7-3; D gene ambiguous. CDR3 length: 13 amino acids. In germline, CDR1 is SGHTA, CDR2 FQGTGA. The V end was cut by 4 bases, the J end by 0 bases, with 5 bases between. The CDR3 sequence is CASSWTSTDTQYF. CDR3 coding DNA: TGTGCCAGCAGCTGGACCAGCACAGATACGCAGTATTTT.

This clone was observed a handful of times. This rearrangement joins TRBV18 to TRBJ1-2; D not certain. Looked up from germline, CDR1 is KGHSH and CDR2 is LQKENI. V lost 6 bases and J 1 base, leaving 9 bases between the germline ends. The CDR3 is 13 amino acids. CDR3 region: CASSHGDNYGYTF. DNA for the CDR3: TGTGCCAGCTCTCACGGGGATAACTATGGCTACACCTTC.

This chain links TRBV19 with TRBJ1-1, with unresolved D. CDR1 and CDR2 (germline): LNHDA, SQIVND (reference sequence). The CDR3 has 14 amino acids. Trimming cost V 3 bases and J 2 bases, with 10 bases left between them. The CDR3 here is CASSIWSSNTEAFF. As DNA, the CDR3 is TGTGCCAGTAGTATCTGGAGTTCCAACACTGAAGCTTTCTTT.

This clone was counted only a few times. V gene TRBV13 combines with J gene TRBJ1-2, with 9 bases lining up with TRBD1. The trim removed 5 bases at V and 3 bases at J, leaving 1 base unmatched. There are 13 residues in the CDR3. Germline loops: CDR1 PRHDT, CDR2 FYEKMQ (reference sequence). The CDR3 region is CASSRTGDYGYTF. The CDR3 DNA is TGTGCCAGCAGCCGGACAGGGGACTATGGCTACACCTTC.

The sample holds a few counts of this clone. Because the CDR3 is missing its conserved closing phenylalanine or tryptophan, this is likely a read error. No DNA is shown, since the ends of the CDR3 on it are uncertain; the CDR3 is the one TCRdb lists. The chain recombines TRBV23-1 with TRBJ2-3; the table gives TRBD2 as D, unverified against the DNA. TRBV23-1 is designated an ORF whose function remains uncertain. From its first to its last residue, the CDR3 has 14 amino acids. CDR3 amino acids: CASSHPKLAGGEIT.

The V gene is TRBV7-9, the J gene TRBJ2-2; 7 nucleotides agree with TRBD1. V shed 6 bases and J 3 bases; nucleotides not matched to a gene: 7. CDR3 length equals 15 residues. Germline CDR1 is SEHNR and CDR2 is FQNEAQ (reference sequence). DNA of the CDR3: TGTGCCAGCAGACCCGGACAGGAACACACCGGGGAGCTGTTTTTT. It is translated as CASRPGQEHTGELFF.

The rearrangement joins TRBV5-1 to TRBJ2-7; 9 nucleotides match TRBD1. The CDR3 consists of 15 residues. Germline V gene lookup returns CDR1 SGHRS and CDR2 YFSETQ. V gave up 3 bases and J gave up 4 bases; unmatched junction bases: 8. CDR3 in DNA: TGCGCCAGCAGCTCGCAGCCGGGACAGGGATACGAGCAGTACTTC. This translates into CASSSQPGQGYEQYF.

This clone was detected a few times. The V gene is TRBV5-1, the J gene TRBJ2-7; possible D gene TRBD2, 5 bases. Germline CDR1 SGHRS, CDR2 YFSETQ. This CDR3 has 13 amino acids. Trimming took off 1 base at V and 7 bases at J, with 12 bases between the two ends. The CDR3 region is CASSLRDFGEQYF. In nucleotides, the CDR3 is TGCGCCAGCAGCTTGCGGGATTTTGGTGAGCAGTACTTC.

The CDR3 spells CASSLGDRNIQYF. The CDR3 nucleotides are TGTGCCAGCAGTTTGGGGGACAGAAACATTCAGTACTTC. V and J are TRBV27 and TRBJ2-4; 7 nucleotides match TRBD1. Germline V gene lookup returns CDR1 MNHEY and CDR2 SMNVEV (reference sequence). J was trimmed by 6 bases and V by 3 bases; bases with no gene match: 2. The CDR3 loop spans 13 amino acids.

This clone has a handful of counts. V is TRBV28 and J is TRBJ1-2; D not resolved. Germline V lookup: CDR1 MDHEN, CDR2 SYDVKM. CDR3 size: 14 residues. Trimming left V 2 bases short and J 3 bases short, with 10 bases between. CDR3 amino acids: CASSLTQLHYGYTF. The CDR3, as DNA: TGTGCCAGCAGTTTAACTCAGCTCCACTATGGCTACACCTTC.